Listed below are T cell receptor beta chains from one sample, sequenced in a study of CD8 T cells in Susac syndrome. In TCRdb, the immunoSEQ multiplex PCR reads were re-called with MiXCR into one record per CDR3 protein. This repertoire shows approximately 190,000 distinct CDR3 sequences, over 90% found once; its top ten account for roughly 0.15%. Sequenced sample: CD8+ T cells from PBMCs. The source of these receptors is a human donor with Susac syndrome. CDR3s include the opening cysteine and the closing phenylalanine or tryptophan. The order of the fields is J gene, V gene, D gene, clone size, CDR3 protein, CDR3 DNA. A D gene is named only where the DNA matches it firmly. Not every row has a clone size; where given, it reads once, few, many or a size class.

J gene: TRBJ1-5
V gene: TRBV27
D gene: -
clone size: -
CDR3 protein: CASSKIAGYQPQHF
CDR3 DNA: TGTGCCAGCAGTAAGATAGCAGGGTACCAGCCCCAGCATTTT

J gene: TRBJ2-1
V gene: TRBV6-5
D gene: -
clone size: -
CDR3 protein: CASSYTAGGEQFF
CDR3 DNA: TGTGCCAGCAGTTACACGGCTGGAGGGGAGCAGTTCTTC

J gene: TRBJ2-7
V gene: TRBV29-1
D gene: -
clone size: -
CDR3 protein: CSAQFVTSEQYF
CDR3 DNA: TGCAGCGCCCAATTCGTCACCTCCGAGCAGTACTTC

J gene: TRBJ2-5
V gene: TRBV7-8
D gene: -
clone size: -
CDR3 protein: CASSLEAGPGETQYF
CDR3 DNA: TGTGCCAGCAGCTTAGAGGCGGGGCCAGGAGAGACCCAGTACTTC

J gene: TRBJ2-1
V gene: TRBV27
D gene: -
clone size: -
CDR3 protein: CASSFGVDSYNEQFF
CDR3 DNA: TGTGCCAGCAGTTTTGGGGTAGACTCCTACAATGAGCAGTTCTTC

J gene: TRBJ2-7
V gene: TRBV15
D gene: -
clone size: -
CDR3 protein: CATSSTGSGEQYF
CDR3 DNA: TGTGCCACCAGCAGTACAGGGTCTGGGGAGCAGTACTTC

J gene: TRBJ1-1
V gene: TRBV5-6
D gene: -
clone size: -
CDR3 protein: CASSLGGSVTEAFF
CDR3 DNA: TGTGCCAGCAGCTTGGGCGGTTCGGTCACTGAAGCTTTCTTT

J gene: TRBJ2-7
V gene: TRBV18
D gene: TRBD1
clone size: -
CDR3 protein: CASSPPVIGTGGYEQYF
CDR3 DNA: TGTGCCAGCTCACCACCGGTTATCGGGACAGGGGGCTACGAGCAGTACTTC

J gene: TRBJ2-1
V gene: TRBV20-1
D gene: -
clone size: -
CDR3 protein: CSASVVLGGDTF
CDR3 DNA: TGCAGTGCTAGCGTTGTTCTAGGCGGGGACACCTTC

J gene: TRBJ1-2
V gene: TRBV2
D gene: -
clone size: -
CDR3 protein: CASSQTGWNYGYTF
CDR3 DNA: TGTGCCAGCAGTCAAACAGGGTGGAACTATGGCTACACCTTC

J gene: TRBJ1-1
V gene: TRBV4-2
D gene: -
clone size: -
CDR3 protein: CASSQDTEGTNTEAFF
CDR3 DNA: TGTGCCAGCAGCCAAGATACGGAGGGTACGAACACTGAAGCTTTCTTT

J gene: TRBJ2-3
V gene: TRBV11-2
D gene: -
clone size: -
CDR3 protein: CASSSSVSNPITDTQYF
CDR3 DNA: TGTGCCAGCAGCTCCTCCGTGAGCAACCCAATCACAGATACGCAGTATTTT

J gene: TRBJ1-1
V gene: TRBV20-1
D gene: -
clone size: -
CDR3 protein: CSARGTENTEAFF
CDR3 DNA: TGCAGTGCTAGGGGGACTGAGAACACTGAAGCTTTCTTT

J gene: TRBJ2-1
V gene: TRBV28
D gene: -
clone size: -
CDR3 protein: CASSLGGSRRDNEQFF
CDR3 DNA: TGTGCCAGCAGTTTGGGAGGCAGCAGGAGAGACAATGAGCAGTTCTTC

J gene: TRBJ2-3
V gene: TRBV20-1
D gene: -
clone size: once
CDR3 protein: CSADTALSTDTQYF
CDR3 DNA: TGCAGTGCCGACACAGCTCTGAGCACAGATACGCAGTATTTT

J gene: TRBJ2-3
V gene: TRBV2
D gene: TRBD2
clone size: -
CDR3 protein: CASSGLAGETDTQYF
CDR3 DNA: TGTGCCAGCAGCGGACTAGCGGGGGAGACAGATACGCAGTATTTT

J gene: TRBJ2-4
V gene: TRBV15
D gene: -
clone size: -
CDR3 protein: CATSRDLVELAKNIQYF
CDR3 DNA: TGTGCCACCAGCAGAGATCTAGTGGAACTAGCCAAAAACATTCAGTACTTC

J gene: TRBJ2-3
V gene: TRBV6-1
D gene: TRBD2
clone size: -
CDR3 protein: CASRRGLAGNPLTDTQYF
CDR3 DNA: TGTGCCAGCAGACGAGGACTAGCGGGGAACCCCCTCACAGATACGCAGTATTTT

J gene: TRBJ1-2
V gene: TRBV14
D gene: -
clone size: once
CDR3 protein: CASSPRLGSYYGYTF
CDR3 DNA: TGTGCCAGCAGCCCAAGATTGGGCAGCTACTATGGCTACACCTTC

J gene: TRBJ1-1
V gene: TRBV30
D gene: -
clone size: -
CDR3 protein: CAWSPGGTEAFF
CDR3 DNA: TGTGCCTGGAGTCCCGGTGGCACTGAAGCTTTCTTT

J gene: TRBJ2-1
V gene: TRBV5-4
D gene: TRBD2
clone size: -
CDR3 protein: CASSLYSGSYEQFF
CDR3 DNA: TGTGCCAGCAGCCTGTATAGCGGGAGTTATGAGCAGTTCTTC

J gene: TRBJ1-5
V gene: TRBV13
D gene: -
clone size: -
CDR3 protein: CASSLGPGSGIGNQPQHF
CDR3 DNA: TGTGCCAGCAGCTTAGGCCCGGGGAGCGGAATTGGCAATCAGCCCCAGCATTTT

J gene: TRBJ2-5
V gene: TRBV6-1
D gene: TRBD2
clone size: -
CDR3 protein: CASRAEPGLGETQYF
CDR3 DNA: TGTGCCAGCAGGGCAGAGCCGGGACTAGGAGAGACCCAGTACTTC

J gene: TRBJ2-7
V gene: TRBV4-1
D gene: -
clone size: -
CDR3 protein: CASSQGPFEQYF
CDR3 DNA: TGCGCCAGCAGCCAAGGCCCCTTTGAGCAGTACTTC

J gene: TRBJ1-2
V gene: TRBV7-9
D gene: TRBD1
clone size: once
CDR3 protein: CASSFGQGGYYGYTF
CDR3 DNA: TGTGCCAGCAGCTTCGGGCAGGGGGGATACTATGGCTACACCTTC

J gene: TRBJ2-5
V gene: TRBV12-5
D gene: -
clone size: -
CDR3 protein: CASGLDGTSIYAQYF
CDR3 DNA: TGTGCTAGTGGTTTGGATGGGACGAGTATTTACGCCCAGTACTTC

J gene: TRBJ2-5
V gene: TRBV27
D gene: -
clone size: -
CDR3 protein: CASSPRGGFETQYF
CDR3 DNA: TGTGCCAGCAGCCCCAGGGGCGGGTTTGAGACCCAGTACTTC

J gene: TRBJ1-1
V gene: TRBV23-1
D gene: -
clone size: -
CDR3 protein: CASSRKGEFFNTEAFF
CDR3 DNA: TGCGCCAGCAGTCGGAAGGGTGAGTTTTTTAACACTGAAGCTTTCTTT

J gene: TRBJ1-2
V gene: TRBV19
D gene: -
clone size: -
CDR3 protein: CASSLSTHYGYTF
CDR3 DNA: TGTGCCAGTAGTCTGAGCACCCACTATGGCTACACCTTC

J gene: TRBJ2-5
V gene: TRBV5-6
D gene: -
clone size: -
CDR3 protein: CASSLALFDVSGQYF
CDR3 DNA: TGTGCCAGCAGCTTGGCTCTCTTTGACGTGAGTGGCCAGTACTTC

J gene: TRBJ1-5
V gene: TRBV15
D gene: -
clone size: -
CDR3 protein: CATSREKGPTAQPQHF
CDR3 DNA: TGTGCCACCAGCAGAGAAAAGGGCCCAACCGCCCAGCCCCAGCATTTT

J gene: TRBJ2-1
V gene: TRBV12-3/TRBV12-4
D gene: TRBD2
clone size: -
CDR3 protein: CASGKLAGGTYNEQFF
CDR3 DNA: TGTGCCAGCGGAAAACTAGCGGGAGGAACCTACAATGAGCAGTTCTTC

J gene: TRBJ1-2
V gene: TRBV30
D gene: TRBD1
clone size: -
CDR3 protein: CAWSLTGETYGYTF
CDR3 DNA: TGTGCCTGGAGCCTGACAGGGGAAACCTATGGCTACACCTTC

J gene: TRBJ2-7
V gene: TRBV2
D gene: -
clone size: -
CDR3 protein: CASRTVPSYEQYF
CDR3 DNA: TGTGCCAGCAGGACAGTACCTTCCTACGAGCAGTACTTC

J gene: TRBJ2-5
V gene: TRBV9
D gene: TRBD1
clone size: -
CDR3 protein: CASSVGTGGQETQYF
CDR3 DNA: TGTGCCAGCAGCGTCGGGACAGGGGGCCAGGAGACCCAGTACTTC

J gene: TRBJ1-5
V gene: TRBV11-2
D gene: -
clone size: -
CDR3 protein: CASSLDSAGNQPQHF
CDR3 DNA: TGTGCCAGCAGCTTAGATTCTGCAGGCAATCAGCCCCAGCATTTT

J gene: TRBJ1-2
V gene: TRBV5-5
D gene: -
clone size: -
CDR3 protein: CASKLQGGYGYTF
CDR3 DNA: TGTGCCTCGAAGCTACAGGGTGGCTATGGCTACACCTTC

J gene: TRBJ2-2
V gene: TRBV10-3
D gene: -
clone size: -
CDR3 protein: CAITNTSPGELFF
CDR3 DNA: TGTGCCATCACCAACACTTCGCCCGGGGAGCTGTTTTTT

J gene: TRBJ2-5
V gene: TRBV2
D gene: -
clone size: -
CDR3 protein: CASSEVSAEETQYF
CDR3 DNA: TGTGCCAGCAGTGAAGTCTCAGCTGAAGAGACCCAGTACTTC

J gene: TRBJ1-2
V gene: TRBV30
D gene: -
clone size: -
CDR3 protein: CAWSFGNNYGYTF
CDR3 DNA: TGTGCCTGGAGTTTCGGGAATAACTATGGCTACACCTTC

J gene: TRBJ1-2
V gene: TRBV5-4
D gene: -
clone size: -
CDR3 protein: CASSLDVRADYGYTF
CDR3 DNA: TGTGCCAGCAGCTTGGACGTCAGGGCGGACTATGGCTACACCTTC

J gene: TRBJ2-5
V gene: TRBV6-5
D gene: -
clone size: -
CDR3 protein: CASSYGDSLGGETQYF
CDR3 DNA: TGTGCCAGCAGTTACGGGGACAGCTTAGGAGGGGAGACCCAGTACTTC

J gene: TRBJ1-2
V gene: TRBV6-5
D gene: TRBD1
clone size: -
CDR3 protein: CASSYQGQNYGYTF
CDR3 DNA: TGTGCCAGCAGTTATCAGGGACAGAACTATGGCTACACCTTC

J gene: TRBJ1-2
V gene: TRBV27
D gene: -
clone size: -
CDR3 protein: CASSHTPGGYTF
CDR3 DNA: TGTGCCAGCAGCCACACCCCTGGCGGCTACACCTTC

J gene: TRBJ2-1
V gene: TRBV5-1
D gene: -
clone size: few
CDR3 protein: CASSFGNEQFF
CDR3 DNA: TGTGCCAGCAGTTTTGGGAATGAGCAGTTCTTC

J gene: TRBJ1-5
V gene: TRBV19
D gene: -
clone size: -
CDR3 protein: CASEQDSNQPQHF
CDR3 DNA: TGTGCCAGTGAACAGGACAGCAATCAGCCCCAGCATTTT

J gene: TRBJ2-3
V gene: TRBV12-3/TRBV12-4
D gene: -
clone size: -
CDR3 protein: CASSGPPDTQYF
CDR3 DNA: TGTGCCAGCAGCGGACCGCCGGATACGCAGTATTTT

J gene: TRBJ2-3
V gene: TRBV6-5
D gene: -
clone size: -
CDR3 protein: CASSYGRYTSFTDTQYF
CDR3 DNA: TGTGCCAGCAGTTATGGACGGTACACATCCTTCACAGATACGCAGTATTTT

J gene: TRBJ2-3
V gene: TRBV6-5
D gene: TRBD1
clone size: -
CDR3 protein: CASSTWTGSGDTQYF
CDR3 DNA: TGTGCCAGCAGTACTTGGACAGGGTCCGGAGATACGCAGTATTTT

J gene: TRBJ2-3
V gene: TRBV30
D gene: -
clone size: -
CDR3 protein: CAWSVGQGRDTQYF
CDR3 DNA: TGTGCCTGGAGTGTGGGGCAGGGTAGAGATACGCAGTATTTT

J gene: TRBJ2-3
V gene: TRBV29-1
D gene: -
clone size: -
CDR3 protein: CSAGRGGDTQYF
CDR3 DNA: TGCAGCGCCGGGCGCGGAGGAGATACGCAGTATTTT

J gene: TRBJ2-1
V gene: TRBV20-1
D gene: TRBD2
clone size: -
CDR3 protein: CSARGLAGVGGNEQFF
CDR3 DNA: TGCAGTGCTAGGGGTCTAGCGGGGGTCGGAGGCAATGAGCAGTTCTTC

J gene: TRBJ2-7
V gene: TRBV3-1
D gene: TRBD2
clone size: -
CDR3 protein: CASSPGVAGAYEQYF
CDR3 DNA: TGTGCCAGCAGCCCAGGAGTAGCGGGGGCCTACGAGCAGTACTTC

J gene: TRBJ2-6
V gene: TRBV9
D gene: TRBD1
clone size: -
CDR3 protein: CASSPRPGTGAGANVLTF
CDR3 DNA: TGTGCCAGCAGCCCCCGTCCCGGGACAGGGGCTGGGGCCAACGTCCTGACTTTC